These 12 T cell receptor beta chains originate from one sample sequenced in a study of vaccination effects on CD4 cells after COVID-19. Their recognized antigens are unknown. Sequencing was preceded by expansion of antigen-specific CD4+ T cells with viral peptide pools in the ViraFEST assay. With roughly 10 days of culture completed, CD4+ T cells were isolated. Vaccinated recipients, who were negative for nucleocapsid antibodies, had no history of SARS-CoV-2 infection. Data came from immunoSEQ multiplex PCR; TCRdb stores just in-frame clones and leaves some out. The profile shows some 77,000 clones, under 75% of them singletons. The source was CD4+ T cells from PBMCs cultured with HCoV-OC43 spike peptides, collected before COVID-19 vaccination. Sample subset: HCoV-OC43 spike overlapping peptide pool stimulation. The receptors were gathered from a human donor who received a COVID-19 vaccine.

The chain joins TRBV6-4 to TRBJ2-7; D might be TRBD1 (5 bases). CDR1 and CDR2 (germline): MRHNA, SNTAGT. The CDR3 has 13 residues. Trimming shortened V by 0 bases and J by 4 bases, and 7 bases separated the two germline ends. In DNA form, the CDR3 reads TGTGCCAGCAGTGACTCGACAGCGTACGAGCAGTACGTC. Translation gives CASSDSTAYEQYV.

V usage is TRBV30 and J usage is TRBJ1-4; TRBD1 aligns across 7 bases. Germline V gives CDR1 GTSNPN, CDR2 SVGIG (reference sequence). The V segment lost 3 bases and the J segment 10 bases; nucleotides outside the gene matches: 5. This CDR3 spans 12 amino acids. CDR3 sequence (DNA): TGTGCCTGGAGAGGGGGCGCAGGAAAACTGTTTTTT. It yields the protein CAWRGGAGKLFF.

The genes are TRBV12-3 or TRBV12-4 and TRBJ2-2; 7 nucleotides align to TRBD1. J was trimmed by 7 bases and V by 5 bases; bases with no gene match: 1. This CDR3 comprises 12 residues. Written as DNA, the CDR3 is TGTGCCAGCAGTGGGGACAGCGGGGAGCTGTTTTTT. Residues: CASSGDSGELFF.

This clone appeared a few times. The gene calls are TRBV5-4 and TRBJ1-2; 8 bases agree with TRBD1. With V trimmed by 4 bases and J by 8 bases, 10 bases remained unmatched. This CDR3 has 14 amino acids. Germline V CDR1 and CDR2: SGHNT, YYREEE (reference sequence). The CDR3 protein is CASSGKDRVGGYTF. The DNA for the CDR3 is TGTGCCAGCAGCGGAAAGGACAGGGTCGGCGGCTACACCTTC.

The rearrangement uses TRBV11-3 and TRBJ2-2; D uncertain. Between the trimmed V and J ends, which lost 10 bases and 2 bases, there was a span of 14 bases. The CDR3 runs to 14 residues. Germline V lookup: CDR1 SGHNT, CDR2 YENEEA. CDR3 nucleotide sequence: TGTGCCACCCGAGGCCATCTAAACACCGGGGAGCTGTTTTTT. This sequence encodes CATRGHLNTGELFF.

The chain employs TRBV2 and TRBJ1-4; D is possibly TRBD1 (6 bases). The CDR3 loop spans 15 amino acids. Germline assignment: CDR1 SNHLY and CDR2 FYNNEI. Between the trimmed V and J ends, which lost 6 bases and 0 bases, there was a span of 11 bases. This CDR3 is CASRDRQATNEKLFF. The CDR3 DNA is TGTGCCAGCAGGGACAGACAAGCAACTAATGAAAAACTGTTTTTT.

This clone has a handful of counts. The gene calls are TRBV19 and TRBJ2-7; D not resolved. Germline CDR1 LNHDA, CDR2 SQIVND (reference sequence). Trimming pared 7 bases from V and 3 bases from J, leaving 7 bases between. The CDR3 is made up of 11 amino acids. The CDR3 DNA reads TGTGCCAGTAAGGACCGCTACGAGCAGTACGTC. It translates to CASKDRYEQYV.

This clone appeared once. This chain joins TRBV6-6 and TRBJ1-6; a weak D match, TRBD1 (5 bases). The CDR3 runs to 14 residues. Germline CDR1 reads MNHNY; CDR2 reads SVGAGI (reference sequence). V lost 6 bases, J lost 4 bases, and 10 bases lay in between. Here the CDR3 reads CASRLDSYNSPLHF. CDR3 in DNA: TGTGCCAGCAGACTCGACAGTTATAATTCACCCCTCCACTTT.

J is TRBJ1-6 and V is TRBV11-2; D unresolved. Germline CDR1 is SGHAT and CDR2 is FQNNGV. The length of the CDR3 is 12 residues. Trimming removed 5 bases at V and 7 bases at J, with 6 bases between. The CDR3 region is CASSPWNSPLHF. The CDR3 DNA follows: TGTGCCAGCAGCCCTTGGAATTCACCCCTCCACTTT.

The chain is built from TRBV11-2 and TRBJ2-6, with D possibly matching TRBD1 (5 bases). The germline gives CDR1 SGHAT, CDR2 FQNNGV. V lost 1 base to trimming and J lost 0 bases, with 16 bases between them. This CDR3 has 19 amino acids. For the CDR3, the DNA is TGTGCCAGCAGCTTAGCTCTGGGTCAGGGAACCTCTGGGGCCAACGTCCTGACTTTC. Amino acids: CASSLALGQGTSGANVLTF.

The CDR3 nucleotides read TGTGCCAGCTCACCACCGGTTAATCGGAACTATGGCTACACCTTC. Its translation: CASSPPVNRNYGYTF. The rearrangement joins TRBV18 to TRBJ1-2; D is unclear. The V gene lost 0 bases and the J gene lost 2 bases, with 10 bases spanning the gap. The germline gives CDR1 KGHSH, CDR2 LQKENI. The CDR3 covers 15 residues.

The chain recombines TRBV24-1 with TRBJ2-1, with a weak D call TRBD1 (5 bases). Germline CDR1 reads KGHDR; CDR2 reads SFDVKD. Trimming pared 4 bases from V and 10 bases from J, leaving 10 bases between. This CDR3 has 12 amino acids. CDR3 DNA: TGTGCCACCAGTGACCCGAACAGGGAGCAGTTCTTC. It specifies CATSDPNREQFF.